One and the same sample provided the 14 T cell receptor beta chains below, sequenced in a study of blood T cell repertoires in COVID-19. This table comes from immunoSEQ multiplex PCR, and its TCRdb copy is limited to in-frame clones, with some not included. The sample lists roughly 64,000 clones, 80% to 90% occurring once. Input material: peripheral blood. These receptors were obtained from a woman aged 55-75 years with acute or convalescent COVID-19.

J is TRBJ1-4 and V is TRBV19; 7 nucleotides match TRBD1. Germline values: CDR1 LNHDA, CDR2 SQIVND (reference sequence). J gave up 7 bases and V 7 bases, and 15 bases lay outside the gene matches. The CDR3 loop spans 16 amino acids. DNA of the CDR3: TGTGCCAGTACCGTTCGGGCTCGGGACAGCTTTGAAAAACTGTTTTTT. Encoded protein: CASTVRARDSFEKLFF.

This chain uses TRBV7-2 with TRBJ2-7; TRBD2 is a possible D gene (5 bases). CDR3 length equals 13 residues. The V end lost 7 bases, the J end lost 6 bases, and 16 bases lay between the germline ends. Germline V CDR1 and CDR2: SGHTA, FQGNSA. CDR3 DNA sequence: TGTGCCAGCACCATCAACCCCGGGGTCGAGCAGTACTTC. It yields the protein CASTINPGVEQYF.

The chain employs TRBV4-1 and TRBJ1-2, with 7 nucleotides matching TRBD1. V lost 0 bases to trimming and J lost 2 bases; unmatched junction nucleotides: 0. CDR1 and CDR2 (germline): MGHRA, YSYEKL. This CDR3 has 14 residues. CDR3 loop: CASSQEQGNYGYTF. In DNA, the CDR3 is TGCGCCAGCAGCCAAGAACAGGGGAACTATGGCTACACCTTC.

The gene calls are TRBV7-8 and TRBJ2-3; possible D gene TRBD2, 5 bases. Germline V gene sequence: CDR1 SGHVS, CDR2 FQNEAQ. V lost 2 bases and J lost 0, with 12 bases in between. This CDR3 has 16 amino acids. This chain's CDR3 is CASSLKRATSTDTQYF. DNA for the CDR3: TGTGCCAGCAGCTTAAAGAGGGCTACGAGCACAGATACGCAGTATTTT.

This chain links TRBV9 with TRBJ2-7; D remains ambiguous. V lost 0 bases and J lost 4, with 11 bases in between. CDR3 size: 14 residues. Germline V gene lookup returns CDR1 SGDLS and CDR2 YYNGEE. CDR3 bases: TGTGCCAGCAGCGTAGGAGGAGTCGAGTACGAGCAGTACTTC. Its translation is CASSVGGVEYEQYF.

The chain uses TRBV10-1 and TRBJ2-7; 10 bases agree with TRBD1. The trim removed 0 bases at V and 5 bases at J, leaving 1 base unmatched. Germline values: CDR1 WNHNN, CDR2 SYGVQD (reference sequence). The CDR3 consists of 14 residues. CDR3 sequence (DNA): TGCGCCAGCAGTGAGTCTGGACAGGGGGACGAGCAGTACTTC. Translating it yields CASSESGQGDEQYF.

This clone was seen a single time. The V call is TRBV7-3, the J call TRBJ2-2; D perhaps matches TRBD2 (6 bases). V was trimmed by 2 bases and J by 7 bases, leaving 11 bases between them. In germline, CDR1 is SGHTA, CDR2 FQGTGA. CDR3 size: 14 residues. The CDR3 DNA reads as TGTGCCAGCAGCTTAGCGGGGCGGGACGGGGAGCTGTTTTTT. Translation gives CASSLAGRDGELFF.

V is TRBV5-1 and J is TRBJ1-1; 7 bases are shared with TRBD1. In germline, CDR1 is SGHRS, CDR2 YFSETQ. The CDR3 totals 15 residues. J lost 1 base, V lost 2 bases, and 5 bases had no gene match. In nucleotides, the CDR3 is TGCGCCAGCAGCTTTTCAGGGGGGCCGAACACTGAAGCTTTCTTT. Protein product: CASSFSGGPNTEAFF.

DNA of the CDR3: TGTGCCAGCTCACCATACAAAGGGACAGGGTACGGCTACACCTTC. Its translation: CASSPYKGTGYGYTF. This chain links TRBV18 with TRBJ1-2; TRBD1 agrees at 9 bases. Trimming cost V 2 bases and J 8 bases; bases outside gene matches: 9. This CDR3 spans 15 amino acids. Germline V gives CDR1 KGHSH, CDR2 LQKENI.

The gene calls are TRBV6-6 and TRBJ1-1; TRBD1 might be the D (6 bases). This CDR3 spans 13 amino acids. Trimming shortened V by 7 bases and J by 1 base, and 10 bases separated the two germline ends. Germline CDR1 MNHNY, CDR2 SVGAGI (reference sequence). The CDR3, as DNA: TGTGCCAGCAATCTGGGACAGAACACTGAAGCTTTCTTT. It translates to CASNLGQNTEAFF.

The chain combines TRBV18 with TRBJ1-1, with D perhaps TRBD1 (5 bases). This CDR3 has 14 amino acids. Trimming shortened V by 6 bases and J by 1 base, and 12 bases separated the two germline ends. Germline V CDR1 and CDR2: KGHSH, LQKENI. This CDR3 is CASSTPRGNTEAFF. DNA of the CDR3: TGTGCCAGCTCCACCCCAAGGGGGAACACTGAAGCTTTCTTT.

This clone has just a few counts. V usage is TRBV2 and J usage is TRBJ1-5; 9 bases match TRBD1. The CDR3 extends over 14 amino acids. Per germline, CDR1 SNHLY and CDR2 FYNNEI. V was clipped by 7 bases and J by 9 bases; unmatched bases: 10. The CDR3 loop reads CASMTGGGVMPQHF. The DNA of the CDR3 is TGTGCCAGCATGACAGGGGGGGGTGTAATGCCCCAGCATTTT. The entire variable domain, with the rest obtained from reference TRBV2 and TRBJ1-5, is as follows: EPEVTQTPSHQVTQMGQEVILRCVPISNHLYFYWYRQILGQKVEFLVSFYNNEISEKSEIFDDQFSVERPDGSNFTLKIRSTKLEDSAMYFCASMTGGGVMPQHFGDGTRLSIL.

V is TRBV12-5 and J is TRBJ2-3; TRBD2 is a possible D gene (5 bases). The CDR3 is made up of 14 amino acids. Trimming left V 1 base short and J 5 bases short, with 10 bases between. Looked up from germline, CDR1 is LGHNT and CDR2 is FRNRAP. This CDR3 reads CASGLETREDTQYF. The CDR3 nucleotides are TGTGCTAGTGGTTTGGAGACACGGGAAGATACGCAGTATTTT.

This clone came up once. The genes are TRBV7-3 and TRBJ2-3, with a tentative D call TRBD1 (5 bases). The germline V gene has CDR1 SGHTA and CDR2 FQGTGA. CDR3 length: 14 amino acids. V was cut by 2 bases and J by 3 bases, with 9 bases left in between. The CDR3 is CASSLWGQTDTQYF. The CDR3 DNA is TGTGCCAGCAGCTTATGGGGCCAAACAGATACGCAGTATTTT.